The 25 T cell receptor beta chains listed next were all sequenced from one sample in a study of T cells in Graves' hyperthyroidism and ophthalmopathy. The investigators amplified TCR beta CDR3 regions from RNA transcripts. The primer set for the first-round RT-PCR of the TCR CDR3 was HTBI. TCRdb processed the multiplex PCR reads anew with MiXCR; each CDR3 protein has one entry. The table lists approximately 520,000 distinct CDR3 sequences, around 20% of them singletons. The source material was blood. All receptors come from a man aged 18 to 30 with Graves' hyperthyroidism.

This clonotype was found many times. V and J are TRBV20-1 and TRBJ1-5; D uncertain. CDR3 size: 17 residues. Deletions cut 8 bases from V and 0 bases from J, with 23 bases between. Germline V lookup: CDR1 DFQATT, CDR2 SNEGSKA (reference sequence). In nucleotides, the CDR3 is TGCAGTCCGGGCGAAGACCGTGACCAATATAGCAATCAGCCCCAGCATTTT. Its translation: CSPGEDRDQYSNQPQHF.

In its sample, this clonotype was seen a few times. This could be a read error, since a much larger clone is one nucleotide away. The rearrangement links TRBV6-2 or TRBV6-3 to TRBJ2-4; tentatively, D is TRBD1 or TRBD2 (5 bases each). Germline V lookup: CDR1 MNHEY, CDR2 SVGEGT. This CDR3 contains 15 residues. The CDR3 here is CASSYSGTDENIKYF. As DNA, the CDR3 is TGTGCCAGCAGTTACTCGGGGACGGACGAAAACATTAAGTACTTC.

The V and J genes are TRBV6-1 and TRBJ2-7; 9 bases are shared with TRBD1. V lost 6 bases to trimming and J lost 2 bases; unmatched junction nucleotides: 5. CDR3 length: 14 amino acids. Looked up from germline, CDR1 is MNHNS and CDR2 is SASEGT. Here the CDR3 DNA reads TGTGCCAGCAGACAGGGACAGGGAGCCTACGAGCAGTACTTC. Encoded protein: CASRQGQGAYEQYF.

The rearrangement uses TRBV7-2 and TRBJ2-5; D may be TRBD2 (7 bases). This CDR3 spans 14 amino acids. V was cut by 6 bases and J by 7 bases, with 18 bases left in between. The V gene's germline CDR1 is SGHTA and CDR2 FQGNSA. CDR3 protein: CASSLRGPGWTQYF. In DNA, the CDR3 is TGTGCCAGCAGTTTGCGGGGGCCCGGGTGGACCCAGTACTTC. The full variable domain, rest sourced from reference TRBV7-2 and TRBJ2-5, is GAGVSQSPSNKVTEKGKDVELRCDPISGHTALYWYRQSLGQGLEFLIYFQGNSAPDKSGLPSDRFSAERTGGSVSTLTIQRTQQEDSAVYLCASSLRGPGWTQYFGPGTRLLVL.

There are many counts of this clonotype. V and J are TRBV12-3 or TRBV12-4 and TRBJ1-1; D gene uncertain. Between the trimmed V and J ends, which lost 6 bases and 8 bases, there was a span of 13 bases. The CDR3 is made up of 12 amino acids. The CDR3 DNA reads TGTGCCAGCAGCCGGGCCCCCAGGGAAGCTTTCTTT. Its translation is CASSRAPREAFF.

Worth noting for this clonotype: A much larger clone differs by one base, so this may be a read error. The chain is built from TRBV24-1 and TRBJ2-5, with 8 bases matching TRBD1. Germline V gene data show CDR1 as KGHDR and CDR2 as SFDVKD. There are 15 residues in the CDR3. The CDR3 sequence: CATSDLLDREETKYF. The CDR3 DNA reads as TGTGCCACCAGTGATTTGCTGGACAGGGAAGAGACCAAGTACTTC.

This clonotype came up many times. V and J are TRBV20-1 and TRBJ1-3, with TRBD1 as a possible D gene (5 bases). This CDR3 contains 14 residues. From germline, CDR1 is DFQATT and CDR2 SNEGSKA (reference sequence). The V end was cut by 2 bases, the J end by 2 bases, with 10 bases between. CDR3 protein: CSARSGGTGNTIYF. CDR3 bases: TGCAGTGCTAGATCGGGGGGAACTGGAAACACCATATATTTT.

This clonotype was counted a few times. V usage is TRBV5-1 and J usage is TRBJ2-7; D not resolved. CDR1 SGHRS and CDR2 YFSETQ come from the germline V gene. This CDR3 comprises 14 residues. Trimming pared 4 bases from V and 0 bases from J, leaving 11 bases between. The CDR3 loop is CASSRTLSSYEQYF. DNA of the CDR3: TGCGCCAGCAGCAGGACCCTTAGCTCCTACGAGCAGTACTTC. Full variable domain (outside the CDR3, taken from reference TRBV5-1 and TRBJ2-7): KAGVTQTPRYLIKTRGQQVTLSCSPISGHRSVSWYQQTPGQGLQFLFEYFSETQRNKGNFPGRFSGRQFSNSRSEMNVSTLELGDSALYLCASSRTLSSYEQYFGPGTRLTVT.

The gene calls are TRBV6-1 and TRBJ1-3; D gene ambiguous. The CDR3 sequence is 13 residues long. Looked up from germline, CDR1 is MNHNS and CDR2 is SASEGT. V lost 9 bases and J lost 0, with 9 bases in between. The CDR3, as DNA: TGTGCCAGTGGATCAAACTCTGGAAACACCATATATTTT. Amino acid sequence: CASGSNSGNTIYF.

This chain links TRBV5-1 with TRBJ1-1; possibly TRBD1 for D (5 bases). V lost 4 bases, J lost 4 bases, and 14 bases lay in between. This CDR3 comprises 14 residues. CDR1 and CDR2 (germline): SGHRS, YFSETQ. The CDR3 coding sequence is TGCGCCAGCAGCGCCCAGGGCGTTAGCACTGAAGCTTTCTTT. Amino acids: CASSAQGVSTEAFF.

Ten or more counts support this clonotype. CDR3 DNA: TGTGCCAGCAGAAGTGTGACGGAGCCGGAATGGTACACCGGGGAGCTGTTTTTT. Translation: CASRSVTEPEWYTGELFF. The genes are TRBV12-3 or TRBV12-4 and TRBJ2-2; D uncertain. V lost 6 bases to trimming and J lost 3 bases, with 23 bases between them. The CDR3 totals 18 residues.

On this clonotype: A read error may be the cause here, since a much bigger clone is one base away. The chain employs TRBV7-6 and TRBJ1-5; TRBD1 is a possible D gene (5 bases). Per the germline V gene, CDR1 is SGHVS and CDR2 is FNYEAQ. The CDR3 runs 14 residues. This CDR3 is CPSSKDMDGQPQHF. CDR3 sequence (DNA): TGTCCCAGCAGCAAGGACATGGATGGGCAGCCCCAGCATTTT.

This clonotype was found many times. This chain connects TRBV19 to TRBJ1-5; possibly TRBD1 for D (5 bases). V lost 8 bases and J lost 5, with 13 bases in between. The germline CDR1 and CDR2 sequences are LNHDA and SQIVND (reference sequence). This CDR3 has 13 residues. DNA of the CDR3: TGTGCCAGTTGGGACTCAGGACATCAGCCCCAGCATTTT. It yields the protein CASWDSGHQPQHF.

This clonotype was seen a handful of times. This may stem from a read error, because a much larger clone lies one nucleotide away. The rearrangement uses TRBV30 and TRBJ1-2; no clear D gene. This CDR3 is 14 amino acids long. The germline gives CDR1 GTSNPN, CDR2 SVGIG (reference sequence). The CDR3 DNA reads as TGTACCTGGAGTTTCCAGACCCCTAACTATGGCTACACCTTC. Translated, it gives CTWSFQTPNYGYTF.

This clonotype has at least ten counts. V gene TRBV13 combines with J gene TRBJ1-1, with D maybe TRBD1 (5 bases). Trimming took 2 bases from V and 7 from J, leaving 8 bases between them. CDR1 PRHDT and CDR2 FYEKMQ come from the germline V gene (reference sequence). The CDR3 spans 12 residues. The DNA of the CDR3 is TGTGCCAGCAGCTTACGAGGGGTTGAAGCTTTCTTT. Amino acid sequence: CASSLRGVEAFF. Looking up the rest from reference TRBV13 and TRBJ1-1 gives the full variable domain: AAGVIQSPRHLIKEKRETATLKCYPIPRHDTVYWYQQGPGQDPQFLISFYEKMQSDKGSIPDRFSAQQFSDYHSELNMSSLELGDSALYFCASSLRGVEAFFGQGTRLTVV.

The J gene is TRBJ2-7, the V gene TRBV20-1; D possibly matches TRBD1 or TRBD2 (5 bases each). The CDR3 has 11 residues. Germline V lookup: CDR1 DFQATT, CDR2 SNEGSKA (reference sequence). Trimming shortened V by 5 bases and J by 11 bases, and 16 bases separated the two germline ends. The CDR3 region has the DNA TGCAGTGCTGGGGACGGTTTTATGGAGTACTTC. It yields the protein CSAGDGFMEYF.

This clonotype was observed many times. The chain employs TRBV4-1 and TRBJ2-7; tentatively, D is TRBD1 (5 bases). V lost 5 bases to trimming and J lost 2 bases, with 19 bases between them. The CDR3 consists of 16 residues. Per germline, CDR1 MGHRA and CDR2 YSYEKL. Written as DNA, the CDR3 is TGCGCCAGCAGCTTATACCAGTTAGACAGTACCTACGAGCAGTACTTC. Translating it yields CASSLYQLDSTYEQYF.

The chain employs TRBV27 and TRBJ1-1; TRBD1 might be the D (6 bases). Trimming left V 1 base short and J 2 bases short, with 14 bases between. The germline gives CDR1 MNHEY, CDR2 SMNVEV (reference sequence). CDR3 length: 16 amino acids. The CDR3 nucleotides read TGTGCCAGCAGTTTATTCGCAGGGGCCCTCAACACTGAAGCTTTCTTT. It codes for CASSLFAGALNTEAFF.

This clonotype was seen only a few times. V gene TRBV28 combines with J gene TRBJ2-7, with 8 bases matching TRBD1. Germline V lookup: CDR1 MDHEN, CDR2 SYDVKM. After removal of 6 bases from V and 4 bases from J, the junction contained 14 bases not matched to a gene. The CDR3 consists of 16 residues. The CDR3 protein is CASSQSLGQGGYEQYF. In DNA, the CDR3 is TGTGCCAGCAGCCAATCGCTCGGACAGGGAGGATACGAGCAGTACTTC.

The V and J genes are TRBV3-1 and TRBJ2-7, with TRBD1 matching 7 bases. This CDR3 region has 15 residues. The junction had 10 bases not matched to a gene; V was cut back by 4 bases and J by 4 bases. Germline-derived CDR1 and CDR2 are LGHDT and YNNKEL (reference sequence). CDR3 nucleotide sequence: TGTGCCAGCAGCCTACTCTCCGGGACAGCGTACGAGCAGTACTTC. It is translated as CASSLLSGTAYEQYF.

CDR3 nucleotide sequence: TGTGCCAGCACCCCTGGGGTTTCGGGACAAAAGTACCAAGAGACCCAGTACTTC. It codes for CASTPGVSGQKYQETQYF. The chain couples TRBV28 to TRBJ2-5, with D perhaps TRBD1 (6 bases). The germline V gene has CDR1 MDHEN and CDR2 SYDVKM. Trimming removed 7 bases from V and 0 bases from J, with 24 bases in between. The CDR3 runs to 18 residues.

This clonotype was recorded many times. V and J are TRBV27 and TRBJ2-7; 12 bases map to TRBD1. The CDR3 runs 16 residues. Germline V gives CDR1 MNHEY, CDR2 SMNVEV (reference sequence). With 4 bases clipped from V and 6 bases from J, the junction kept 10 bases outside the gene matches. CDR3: CASSSTLGTGGAEQYF. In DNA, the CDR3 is TGTGCCAGCAGTTCGACCCTCGGGACAGGGGGCGCCGAGCAGTACTTC.

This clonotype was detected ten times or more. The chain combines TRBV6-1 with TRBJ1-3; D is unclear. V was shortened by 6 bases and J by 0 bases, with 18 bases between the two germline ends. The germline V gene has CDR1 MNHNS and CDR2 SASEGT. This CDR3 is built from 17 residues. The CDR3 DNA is TGTGCCAGCAGACCTAACGGAAGGCCGACCTCTGGAAACACCATATATTTT. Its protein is CASRPNGRPTSGNTIYF.

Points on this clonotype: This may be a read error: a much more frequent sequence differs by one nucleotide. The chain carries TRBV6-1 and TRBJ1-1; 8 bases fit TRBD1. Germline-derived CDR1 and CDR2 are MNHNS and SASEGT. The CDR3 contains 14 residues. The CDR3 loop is CASSEDRGETEACF. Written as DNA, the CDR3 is TGTGCCAGCAGTGAAGACAGGGGGGAGACTGAAGCTTGCTTT.

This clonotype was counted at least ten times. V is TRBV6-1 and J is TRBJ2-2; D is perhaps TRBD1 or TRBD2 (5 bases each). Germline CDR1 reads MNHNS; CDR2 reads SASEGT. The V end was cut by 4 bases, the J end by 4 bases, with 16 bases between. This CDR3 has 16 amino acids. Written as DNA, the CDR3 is TGTGCCAGCAGTGGGGCTAACCAGGGACGCACCGGGGAGCTGTTTTTT. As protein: CASSGANQGRTGELFF.